This T cell receptor (beta chain) was recovered during a study of CD8+CD57+ T cells in acquired aplastic anemia. Across the whole study: DNA per sorted CD4+ or CD8+ sample ranged roughly 0.19 to 27.4 ug, averaging 3.2 ug. Overall study findings and caveats: Patients shared twenty-nine CD8+ CDR3 sequences with controls.

The length of the CDR3 is 14 residues. The V end lost 0 bases, the J end lost 11 bases, and 14 bases lay between the germline ends. Germline V gene sequence: CDR1 SNHLY, CDR2 FYNNEI. Those patients picked for sequencing had displayed CD8+CD57+ cell expansion on flow cytometry. The enrolled patients all had severe acquired aplastic anemia. Genomic DNA served as template for TCR beta VDJ and CDR3 profiling. In TCRdb, the reads were re-called with MiXCR into one record per CDR3 protein. The sample yields around 220,000 distinct CDR3 sequences, about half seen once. This clonotype was detected ten times or more. The antigen is undetermined.

The specimen sequenced was sorted CD4+, CD8+, or CD8+CD57+ T cells (not recorded which) from PBMCs. The rearrangement links TRBV2 to TRBJ2-1; tentatively, D is TRBD1 or TRBD2 (6 bases each). This sequence originates from a human donor with aplastic anemia. The CDR3 region has the DNA TGTGCCAGCAGTGAAGCGAGGGGGGATCTAAAGCAGTTCTTC. This gives the protein CASSEARGDLKQFF.